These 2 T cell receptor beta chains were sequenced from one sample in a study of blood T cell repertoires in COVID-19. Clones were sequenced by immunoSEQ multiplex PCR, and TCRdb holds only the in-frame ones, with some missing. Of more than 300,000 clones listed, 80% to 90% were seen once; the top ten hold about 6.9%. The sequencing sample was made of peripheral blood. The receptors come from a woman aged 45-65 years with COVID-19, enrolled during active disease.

This chain's CDR3 is CASSQALTGMSSFQETQYF. The CDR3 DNA follows: TGTGCCAGCAGCCAAGCATTAACCGGGATGTCTTCTTTCCAAGAGACCCAGTACTTC. The chain has TRBV4-2 and TRBJ2-5; D is perhaps TRBD2 (5 bases). In germline, CDR1 is LGHNA, CDR2 YNFKEQ. The V end was cut by 1 base, the J end by 1 base, with 22 bases between. The CDR3 is 19 amino acids.

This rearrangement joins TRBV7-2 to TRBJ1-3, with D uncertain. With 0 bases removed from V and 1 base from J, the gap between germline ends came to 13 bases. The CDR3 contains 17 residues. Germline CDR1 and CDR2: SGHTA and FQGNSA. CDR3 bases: TGTGCCAGCAGCTTAGCGGGCGGGTTAGGATCTGGAAACACCATATATTTT. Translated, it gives CASSLAGGLGSGNTIYF.